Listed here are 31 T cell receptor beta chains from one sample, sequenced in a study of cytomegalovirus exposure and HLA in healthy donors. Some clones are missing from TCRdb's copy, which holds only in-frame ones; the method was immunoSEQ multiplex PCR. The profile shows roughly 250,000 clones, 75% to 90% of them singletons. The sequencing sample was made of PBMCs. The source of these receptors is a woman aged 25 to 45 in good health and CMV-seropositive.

This chain's CDR3 is CASSLQGYHEQYF. CDR3 coding DNA: TGTGCCAGCAGCTTACAGGGGTACCACGAGCAGTACTTC. V usage is TRBV7-9 and J usage is TRBJ2-7; possibly TRBD1 for D (6 bases). The CDR3 runs to 13 residues. Looked up from germline, CDR1 is SEHNR and CDR2 is FQNEAQ (reference sequence). V lost 2 bases and J 5 bases, leaving 10 bases between the germline ends. The whole variable domain, filled in from reference TRBV7-9 and TRBJ2-7, reads DTGVSQNPRHKITKRGQNVTFRCDPISEHNRLYWYRQTLGQGPEFLTYFQNEAQLEKSRLLSDRFSAERPKGSFSTLEIQRTEQGDSAMYLCASSLQGYHEQYFGPGTRLTVT.

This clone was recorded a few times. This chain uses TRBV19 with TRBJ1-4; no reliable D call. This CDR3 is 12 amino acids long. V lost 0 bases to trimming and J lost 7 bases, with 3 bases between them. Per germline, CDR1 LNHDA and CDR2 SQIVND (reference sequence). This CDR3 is CASSIDGEKLFF. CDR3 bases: TGTGCCAGTAGTATAGACGGTGAAAAACTGTTTTTT.

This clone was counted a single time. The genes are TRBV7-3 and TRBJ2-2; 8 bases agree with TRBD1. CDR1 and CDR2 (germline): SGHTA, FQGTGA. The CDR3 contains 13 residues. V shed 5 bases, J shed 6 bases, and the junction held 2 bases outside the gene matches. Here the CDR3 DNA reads TGTGCCAGCAGCCTACAGGGGGCCGGGGAGCTGTTTTTT. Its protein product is CASSLQGAGELFF. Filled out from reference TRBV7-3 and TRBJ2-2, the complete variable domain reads GAGVSQTPSNKVTEKGKYVELRCDPISGHTALYWYRQSLGQGPEFLIYFQGTGAADDSGLPNDRFFAVRPEGSVSTLKIQRTERGDSAVYLCASSLQGAGELFFGEGSRLTVL.

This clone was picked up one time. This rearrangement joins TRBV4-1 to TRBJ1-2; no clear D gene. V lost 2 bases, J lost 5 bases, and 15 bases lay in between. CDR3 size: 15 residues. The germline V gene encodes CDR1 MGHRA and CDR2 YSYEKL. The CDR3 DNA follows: TGCGCCAGCAGCCAACCCCAAGAGGGCCTATATGGCTACACCTTC. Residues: CASSQPQEGLYGYTF.

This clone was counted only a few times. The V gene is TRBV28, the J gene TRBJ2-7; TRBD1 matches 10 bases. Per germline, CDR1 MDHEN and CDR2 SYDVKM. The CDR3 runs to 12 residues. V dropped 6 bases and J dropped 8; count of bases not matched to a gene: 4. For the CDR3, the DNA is TGTGCCAGCAGGGGACAGGGGTCTCAGCAGTACTTC. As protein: CASRGQGSQQYF.

The DNA of the CDR3 is TGCGCCAGCAGCCCAGGACAGTTCAACGAGCAGTACTTC. Translated: CASSPGQFNEQYF. The chain uses TRBV5-1 and TRBJ2-7; D is possibly TRBD1 (6 bases). The germline V gene has CDR1 SGHRS and CDR2 YFSETQ. This CDR3 is 13 amino acids long. Trimming shortened V by 4 bases and J by 5 bases, and 13 bases separated the two germline ends.

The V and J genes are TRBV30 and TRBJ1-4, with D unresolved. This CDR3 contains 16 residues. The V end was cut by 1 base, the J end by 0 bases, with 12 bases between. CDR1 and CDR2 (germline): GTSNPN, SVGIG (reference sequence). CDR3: CAWSGAKVATNEKLFF. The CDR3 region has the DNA TGTGCCTGGAGTGGCGCCAAAGTGGCAACTAATGAAAAACTGTTTTTT.

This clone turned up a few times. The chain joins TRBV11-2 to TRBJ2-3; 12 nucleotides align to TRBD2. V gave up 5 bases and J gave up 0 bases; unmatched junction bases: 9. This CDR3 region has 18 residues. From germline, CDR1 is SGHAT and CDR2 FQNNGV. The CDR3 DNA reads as TGTGCCAGCAGCACGCGGACTAGCGGGATAACTAGCACAGATACGCAGTATTTT. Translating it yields CASSTRTSGITSTDTQYF.

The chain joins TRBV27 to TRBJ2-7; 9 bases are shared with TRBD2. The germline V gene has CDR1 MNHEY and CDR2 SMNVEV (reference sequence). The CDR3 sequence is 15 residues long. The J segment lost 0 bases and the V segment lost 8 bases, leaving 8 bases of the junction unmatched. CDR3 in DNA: TGTGCCAGCCGAGAGAGCGGGAGGCCCTCCTACGAGCAGTACTTC. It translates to CASRESGRPSYEQYF.

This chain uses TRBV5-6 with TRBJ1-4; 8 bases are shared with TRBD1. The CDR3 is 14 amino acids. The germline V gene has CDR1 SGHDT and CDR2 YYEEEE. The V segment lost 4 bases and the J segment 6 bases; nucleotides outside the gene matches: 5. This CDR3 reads CASSSQTGDEKLFF. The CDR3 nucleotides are TGTGCCAGCAGCAGCCAGACAGGGGATGAAAAACTGTTTTTT.

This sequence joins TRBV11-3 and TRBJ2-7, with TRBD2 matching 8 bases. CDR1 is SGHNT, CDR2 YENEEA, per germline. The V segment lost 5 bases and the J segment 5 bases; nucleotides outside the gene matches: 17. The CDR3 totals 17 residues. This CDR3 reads CASSPYGGGRGINEQYF. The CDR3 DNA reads TGTGCCAGCAGCCCCTACGGCGGGGGGCGCGGTATAAACGAGCAGTACTTC.

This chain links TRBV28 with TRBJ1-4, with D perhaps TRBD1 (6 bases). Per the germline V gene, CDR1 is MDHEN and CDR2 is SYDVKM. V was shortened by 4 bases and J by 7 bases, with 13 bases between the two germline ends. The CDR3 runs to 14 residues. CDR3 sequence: CASSSQGAGEKLFF. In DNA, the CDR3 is TGTGCCAGCAGTTCACAGGGCGCTGGTGAAAAACTGTTTTTT. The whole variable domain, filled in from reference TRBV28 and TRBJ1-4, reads DVKVTQSSRYLVKRTGEKVFLECVQDMDHENMFWYRQDPGLGLRLIYFSYDVKMKEKGDIPEGYSVSREKKERFSLILESASTNQTSMYLCASSSQGAGEKLFFGSGTQLSVL.

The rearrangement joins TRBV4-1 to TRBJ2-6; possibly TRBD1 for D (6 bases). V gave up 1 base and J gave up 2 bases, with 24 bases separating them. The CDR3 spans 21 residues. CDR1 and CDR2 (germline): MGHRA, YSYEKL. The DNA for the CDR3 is TGCGCCAGCAGCCAAGTTCGGGTGTTTGGCAGGGGCCTCACTGGGGCCAACGTCCTGACTTTC. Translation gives CASSQVRVFGRGLTGANVLTF.

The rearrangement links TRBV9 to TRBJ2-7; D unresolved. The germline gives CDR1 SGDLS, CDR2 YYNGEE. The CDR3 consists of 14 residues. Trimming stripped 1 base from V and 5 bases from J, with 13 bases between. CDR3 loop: CASSVTPQVNEQYF. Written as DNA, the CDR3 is TGTGCCAGCAGCGTAACTCCCCAGGTCAACGAGCAGTACTTC.

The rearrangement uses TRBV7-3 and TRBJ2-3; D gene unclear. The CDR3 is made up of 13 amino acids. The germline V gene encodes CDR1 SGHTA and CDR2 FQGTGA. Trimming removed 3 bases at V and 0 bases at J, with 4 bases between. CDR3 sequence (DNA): TGTGCCAGCAGCTTCTCTAGCACAGATACGCAGTATTTT. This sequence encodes CASSFSSTDTQYF.

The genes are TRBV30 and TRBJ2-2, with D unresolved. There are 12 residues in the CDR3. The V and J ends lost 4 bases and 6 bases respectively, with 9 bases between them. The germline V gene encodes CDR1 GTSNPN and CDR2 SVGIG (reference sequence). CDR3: CAWNIIAGELFF. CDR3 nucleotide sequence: TGTGCCTGGAATATAATCGCCGGGGAGCTGTTTTTT.

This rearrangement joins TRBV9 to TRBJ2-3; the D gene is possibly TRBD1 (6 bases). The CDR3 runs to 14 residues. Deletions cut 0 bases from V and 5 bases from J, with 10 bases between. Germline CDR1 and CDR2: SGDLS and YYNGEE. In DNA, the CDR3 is TGTGCCAGCAGCGTAGTGACAGGCGGAGATACGCAGTATTTT. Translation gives CASSVVTGGDTQYF.

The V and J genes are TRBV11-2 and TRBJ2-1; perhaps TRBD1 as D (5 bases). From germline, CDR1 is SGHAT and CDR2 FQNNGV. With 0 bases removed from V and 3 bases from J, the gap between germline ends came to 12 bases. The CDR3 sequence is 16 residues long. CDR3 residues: CASSLEAGFLYNEQFF. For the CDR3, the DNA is TGTGCCAGCAGCTTAGAGGCAGGGTTTCTCTACAATGAGCAGTTCTTC.

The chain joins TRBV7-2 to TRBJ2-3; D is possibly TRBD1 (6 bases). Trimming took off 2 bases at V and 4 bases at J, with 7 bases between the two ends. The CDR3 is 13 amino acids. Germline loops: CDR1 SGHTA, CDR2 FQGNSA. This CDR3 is CASSLWGPDTQYF. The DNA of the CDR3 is TGTGCCAGCAGCTTATGGGGGCCAGATACGCAGTATTTT.

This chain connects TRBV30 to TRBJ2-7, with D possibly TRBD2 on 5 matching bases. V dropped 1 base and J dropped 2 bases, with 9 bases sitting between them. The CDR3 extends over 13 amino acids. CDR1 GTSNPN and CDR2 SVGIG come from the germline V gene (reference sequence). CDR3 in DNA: TGTGCCTGGAGTGGGGCCGGGACCTACGAGCAGTACTTC. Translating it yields CAWSGAGTYEQYF.

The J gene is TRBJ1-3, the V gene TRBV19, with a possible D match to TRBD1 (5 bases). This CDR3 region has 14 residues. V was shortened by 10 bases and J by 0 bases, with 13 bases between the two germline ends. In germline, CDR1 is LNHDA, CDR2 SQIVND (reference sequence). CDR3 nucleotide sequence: TGTGCCACGGGGGTTGAAGACTCTGGAAACACCATATATTTT. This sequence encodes CATGVEDSGNTIYF.

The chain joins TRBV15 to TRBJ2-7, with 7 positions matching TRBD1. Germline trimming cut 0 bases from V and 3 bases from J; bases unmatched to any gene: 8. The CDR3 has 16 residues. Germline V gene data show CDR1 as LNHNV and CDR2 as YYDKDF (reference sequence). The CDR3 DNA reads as TGTGCCACCAGCAGAGAAACCGGGACAGTCCTCTACGAGCAGTACTTC. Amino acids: CATSRETGTVLYEQYF.

Here the CDR3 DNA reads TGTGCCAGCAGCTTCGTTGCGGGAGATAACTATGGCTACACCTTC. Its protein product is CASSFVAGDNYGYTF. This chain links TRBV5-5 with TRBJ1-2; D uncertain. V lost 2 bases and J 1 base, leaving 12 bases between the germline ends. Germline V gene sequence: CDR1 SGHKS, CDR2 YYEKEE (reference sequence). CDR3 length equals 15 residues. The variable domain in full, with the rest retrieved from reference TRBV5-5 and TRBJ1-2, is DAGVTQSPTHLIKTRGQQVTLRCSPISGHKSVSWYQQVLGQGPQFIFQYYEKEERGRGNFPDRFSARQFPNYSSELNVNALLLGDSALYLCASSFVAGDNYGYTFGSGTRLTVV.

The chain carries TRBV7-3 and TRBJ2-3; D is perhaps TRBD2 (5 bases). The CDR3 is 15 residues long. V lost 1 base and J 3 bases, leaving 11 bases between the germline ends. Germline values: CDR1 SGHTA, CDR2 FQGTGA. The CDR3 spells CASSLIGSTTDTQYF. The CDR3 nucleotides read TGTGCCAGCAGCTTAATTGGGAGTACGACAGATACGCAGTATTTT.

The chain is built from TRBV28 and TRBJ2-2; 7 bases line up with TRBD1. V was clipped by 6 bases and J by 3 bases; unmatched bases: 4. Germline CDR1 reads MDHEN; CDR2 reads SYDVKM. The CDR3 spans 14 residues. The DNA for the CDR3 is TGTGCCAGCAGGCGACAGGGCGACACCGGGGAGCTGTTTTTT. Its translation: CASRRQGDTGELFF.

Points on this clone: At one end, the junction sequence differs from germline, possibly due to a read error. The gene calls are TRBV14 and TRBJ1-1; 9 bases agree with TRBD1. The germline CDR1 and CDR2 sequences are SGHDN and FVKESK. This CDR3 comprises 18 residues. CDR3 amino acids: CASSQDKRGTGRNAEAFF. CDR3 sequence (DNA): TGTGCCAGCAGCCAAGATAAAAGGGGGACAGGGCGGAACGCTGAAGCTTTCTTT.

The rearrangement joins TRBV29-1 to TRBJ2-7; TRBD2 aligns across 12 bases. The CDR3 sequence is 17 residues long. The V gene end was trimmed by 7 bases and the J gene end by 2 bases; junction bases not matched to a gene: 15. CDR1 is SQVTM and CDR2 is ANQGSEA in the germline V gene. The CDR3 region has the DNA TGCAGCGCAGCGCTACTAGCGGGAGGACAAGATCCCTACGAGCAGTACTTC. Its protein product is CSAALLAGGQDPYEQYF.

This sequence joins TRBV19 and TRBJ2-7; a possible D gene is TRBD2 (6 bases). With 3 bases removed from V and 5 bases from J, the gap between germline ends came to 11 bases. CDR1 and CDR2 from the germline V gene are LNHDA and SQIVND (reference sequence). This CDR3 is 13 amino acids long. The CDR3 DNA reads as TGTGCCAGTAGTATGGTTTCGGGGGACGAGCAGTACTTC. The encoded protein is CASSMVSGDEQYF.

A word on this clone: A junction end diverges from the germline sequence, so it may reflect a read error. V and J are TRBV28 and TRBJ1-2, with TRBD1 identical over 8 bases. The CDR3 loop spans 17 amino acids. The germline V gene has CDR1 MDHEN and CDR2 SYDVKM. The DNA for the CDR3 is TGTGCCAGCAGTTACCCCGGGACAGGTCCCCCTGTCTATGCCTACACCTTC. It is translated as CASSYPGTGPPVYAYTF.

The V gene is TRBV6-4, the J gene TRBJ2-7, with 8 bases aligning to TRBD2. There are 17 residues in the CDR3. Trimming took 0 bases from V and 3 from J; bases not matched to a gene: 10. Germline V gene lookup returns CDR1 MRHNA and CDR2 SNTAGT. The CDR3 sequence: CASSDSNPLAAIYEQYF. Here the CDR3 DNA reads TGTGCCAGCAGTGACTCGAATCCACTAGCGGCCATCTACGAGCAGTACTTC.

The CDR3 here is CASSRDSNTEAFF. In DNA, the CDR3 is TGTGCCAGCAGCCGGGACAGCAACACTGAAGCTTTCTTT. V is TRBV13 and J is TRBJ1-1, with 7 positions matching TRBD1. The V segment lost 5 bases and the J segment 2 bases; nucleotides outside the gene matches: 2. The germline CDR1 and CDR2 sequences are PRHDT and FYEKMQ (reference sequence). This CDR3 is built from 13 residues.